This TCR beta chain originates from a study of identical twins. TCRdb ran MiXCR on the 5' RACE reads and lists one entry per CDR3 protein. The sample lists approximately 890,000 distinct CDR3 sequences, about 12% occurring once. In the case of this clonotype: Its antigen is currently unknown.

Deletions cut 6 bases from V and 6 bases from J, with 23 bases between. The CDR3 contains 17 residues. Germline assignment: CDR1 MNHEY and CDR2 SMNVEV (reference sequence). Study-level results: The study found weaker excess twin sharing in beta out-of-frame sequences.

These data were likewise used in another study, on yellow fever vaccine responses in identical twins. As reported in that work: Vaccine-induced T cell responses in twins were reportedly observed to appear partly convergent, partly personalized.

Material: PBMCs. This sequence was found in a woman aged 18-29 years in good health. The chain joins TRBV27 to TRBJ2-2; D is perhaps TRBD1 (5 bases). The DNA for the CDR3 is TGTGCCAGCAGCCTAGGGGTAACTCCTTGGCTCGCCGGGGAGCTGTTTTTT. This gives the protein CASSLGVTPWLAGELFF.